The 8 T cell receptor beta chains reported below all come from one sample, sequenced in a study of graft-versus-host responses after intestinal transplantation. CFSE-labeled responder cells (roughly 200,000) were plated with roughly 200,000 irradiated, violet-dye-labeled stimulator cells. Data came from immunoSEQ multiplex PCR; TCRdb stores just in-frame clones and leaves some out. The sample includes roughly 14,000 clones, approximately 30% of them seen just once. Sequencing used alloreactive CD8+ T cells from a mixed lymphocyte reaction culture, obtained before intestinal transplant. Subset indicated: CFSE-low proliferating T cells sorted from approximately six-day pre-transplant mixed lymphocyte reaction (GvH or HvG direction). These TCRs come from a human patient who received an intestinal transplant.

The chain couples TRBV19 to TRBJ1-3; no firm D call. Germline V gene lookup returns CDR1 LNHDA and CDR2 SQIVND (reference sequence). The CDR3 sequence is 14 residues long. V dropped 3 bases and J dropped 0 bases, with 6 bases sitting between them. The CDR3 DNA reads as TGTGCCAGTAGTATGTCTCCCTCTGGAAACACCATATATTTT. The encoded protein is CASSMSPSGNTIYF.

The chain joins TRBV30 to TRBJ1-5; D gene uncertain. This CDR3 has 13 residues. Deletions cut 5 bases from V and 2 bases from J, with 10 bases between. Germline lookup yields CDR1 GTSNPN and CDR2 SVGIG (reference sequence). The CDR3 nucleotides are TGTGCCTGGGGGGAGAAGGGCAATCAGCCCCAGCATTTT. Protein product: CAWGEKGNQPQHF.

Judged by abundance, this clone is medium-sized. The chain recombines TRBV4-3 with TRBJ2-1, with 9 bases lining up with TRBD1. CDR1 and CDR2 from the germline V gene are LGHNA and YSLEER. Trimming at V came to 1 base and at J to 7 bases, leaving 14 bases not matched to a gene. The CDR3 contains 18 residues. The CDR3 bases are TGCGCCAGCAGCCAAGCAACGTCCGGGACAGGGACCCTTAATGAGCAGTTCTTC. It is translated as CASSQATSGTGTLNEQFF.

This rearrangement joins TRBV29-1 to TRBJ2-7; D might be TRBD1 (6 bases). The V gene's germline CDR1 is SQVTM and CDR2 ANQGSEA. This CDR3 has 13 residues. The V end was cut by 6 bases, the J end by 3 bases, with 15 bases between. The CDR3 reads CSVQGGLGYEQYF. The CDR3 DNA sequence: TGCAGCGTACAGGGTGGGTTGGGCTACGAGCAGTACTTC.

This clone was observed a few times. The V gene is TRBV6-5, the J gene TRBJ2-7, with 9 bases that match TRBD1. Germline-derived CDR1 and CDR2 are MNHEY and SVGAGI. The trim removed 5 bases at V and 4 bases at J, leaving 3 bases unmatched. The CDR3 covers 13 residues. The CDR3 sequence is CASSTGGGYEQYF. The CDR3 DNA follows: TGTGCCAGCAGTACAGGGGGCGGATACGAGCAGTACTTC.

The chain uses TRBV9 and TRBJ2-7; 10 nucleotides match TRBD2. This CDR3 is built from 15 residues. V dropped 4 bases and J dropped 6; count of bases not matched to a gene: 10. Per the germline V gene, CDR1 is SGDLS and CDR2 is YYNGEE. CDR3 residues: CASSPGSGGAGEQYF. The DNA of the CDR3 is TGTGCCAGCAGCCCCGGCAGCGGGGGGGCCGGCGAGCAGTACTTC.

By share, this clone ranks as medium-sized (0.01 to 0.1%). The chain employs TRBV5-6 and TRBJ2-1; possibly TRBD2 for D (6 bases). This CDR3 is 18 amino acids long. Trimming removed 0 bases from V and 4 bases from J, with 20 bases in between. The germline V gene has CDR1 SGHDT and CDR2 YYEEEE. DNA of the CDR3: TGTGCCAGCAGCTTGGATGCATTCGGGGGAACAGTGTACAATGAGCAGTTCTTC. It translates to CASSLDAFGGTVYNEQFF.

The V gene is TRBV6-5, the J gene TRBJ1-1; unclear D gene. Germline V gene data show CDR1 as MNHEY and CDR2 as SVGAGI. The CDR3 length is 15 residues. V dropped 6 bases and J dropped 3 bases, with 17 bases sitting between them. CDR3 protein: CASSYLGNVDTEAFF. The DNA of the CDR3 is TGTGCCAGCAGCTACCTCGGGAACGTGGACACTGAAGCTTTCTTT.